This entry is about one T cell receptor beta chain. Its antigen remains unknown. The sample belongs to a study of blood T cells in healthy people across ages. Study at large: Template switching picked up about one barcoded beta molecule for each two T cells.

The second PCR ran about 6 to 11 cycles with a sample-barcoded 5' primer and J-beta primers. Each sample provided no less than 2.5 million CDR3-containing paired-end reads. TCRdb analysed the 5' RACE reads with MiXCR anew, one entry per CDR3 protein. The profile shows hundreds of thousands of distinct CDR3 sequences, around 45% of them singletons. Caucasian, healthy and from Russia, the donors were aged between about 6 and 90. CDR3 length equals 13 residues. V lost 4 bases, J lost 1 base, and 9 bases lay in between. Germline-derived CDR1 and CDR2 are DFQATT and SNEGSKA (reference sequence). Study-wide results and caveats: Age showed a roughly linear inverse relationship with TCR beta diversity per million T cells.

The sequence was collected from a woman aged 55-69 years in good health. The V and J genes are TRBV20-1 and TRBJ2-3, with D uncertain. Material: blood. The CDR3 here is CSAKELGTDTQYF. CDR3 DNA: TGCAGTGCTAAGGAACTGGGCACAGATACGCAGTATTTT.